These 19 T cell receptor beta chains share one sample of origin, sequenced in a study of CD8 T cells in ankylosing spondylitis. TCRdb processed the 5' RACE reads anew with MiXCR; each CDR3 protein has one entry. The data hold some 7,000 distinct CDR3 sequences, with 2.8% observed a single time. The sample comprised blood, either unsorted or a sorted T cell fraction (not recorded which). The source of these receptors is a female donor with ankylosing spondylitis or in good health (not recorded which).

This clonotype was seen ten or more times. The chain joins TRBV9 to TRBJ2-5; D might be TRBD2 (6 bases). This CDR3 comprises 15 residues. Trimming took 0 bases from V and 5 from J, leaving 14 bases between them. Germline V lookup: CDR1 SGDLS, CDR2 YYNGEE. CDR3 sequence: CASSVGGEPRETQYF. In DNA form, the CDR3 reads TGTGCCAGCAGCGTAGGCGGGGAACCGCGGGAGACCCAGTACTTC.

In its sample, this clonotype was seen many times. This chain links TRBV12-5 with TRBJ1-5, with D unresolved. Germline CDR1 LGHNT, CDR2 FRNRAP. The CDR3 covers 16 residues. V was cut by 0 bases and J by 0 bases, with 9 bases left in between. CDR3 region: CASGLVPWGSNQPQHF. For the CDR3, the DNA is TGTGCTAGTGGTTTGGTACCTTGGGGTAGCAATCAGCCCCAGCATTTT.

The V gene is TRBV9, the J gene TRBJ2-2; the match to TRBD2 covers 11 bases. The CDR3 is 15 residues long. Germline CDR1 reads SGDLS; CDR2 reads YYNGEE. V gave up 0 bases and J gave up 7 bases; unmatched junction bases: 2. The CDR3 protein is CASSVASGGIGELFF. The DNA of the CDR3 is TGTGCCAGCAGCGTAGCTAGCGGGGGGATCGGGGAGCTGTTTTTT.

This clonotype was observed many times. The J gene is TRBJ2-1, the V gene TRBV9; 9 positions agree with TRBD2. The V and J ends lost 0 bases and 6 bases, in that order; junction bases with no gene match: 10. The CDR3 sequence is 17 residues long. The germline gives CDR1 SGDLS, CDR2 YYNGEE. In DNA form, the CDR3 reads TGTGCCAGCAGCGTAGCTACCAGCGGGGGGTCGACCAATGAGCAGTTCTTC. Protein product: CASSVATSGGSTNEQFF.

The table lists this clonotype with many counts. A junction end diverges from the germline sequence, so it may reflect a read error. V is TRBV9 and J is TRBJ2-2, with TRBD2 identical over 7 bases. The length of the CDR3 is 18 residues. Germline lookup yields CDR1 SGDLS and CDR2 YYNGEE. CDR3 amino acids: CVSSAQTPSGTNTGELFF. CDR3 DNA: TGTGTCAGCAGCGCCCAGACACCTAGCGGTACGAACACCGGGGAGCTGTTTTTT.

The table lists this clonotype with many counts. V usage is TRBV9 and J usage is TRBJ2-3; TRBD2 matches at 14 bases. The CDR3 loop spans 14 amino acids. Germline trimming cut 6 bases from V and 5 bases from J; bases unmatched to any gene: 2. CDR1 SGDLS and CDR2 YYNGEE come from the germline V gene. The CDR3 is CASTGTSGRDTQYF. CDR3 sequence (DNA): TGTGCCAGCACCGGGACTAGCGGGAGAGATACGCAGTATTTT.

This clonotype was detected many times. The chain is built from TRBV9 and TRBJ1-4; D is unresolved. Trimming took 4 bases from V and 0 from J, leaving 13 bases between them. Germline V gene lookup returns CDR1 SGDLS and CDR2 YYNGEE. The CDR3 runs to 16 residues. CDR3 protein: CASSLGGDTTNEKLFF. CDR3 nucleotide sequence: TGTGCCAGCAGCCTAGGTGGGGATACAACTAATGAAAAACTGTTTTTT.

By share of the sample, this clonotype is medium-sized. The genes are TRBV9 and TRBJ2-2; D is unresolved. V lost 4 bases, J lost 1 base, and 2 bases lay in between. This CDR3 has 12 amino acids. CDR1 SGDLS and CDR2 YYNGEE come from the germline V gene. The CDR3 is CASSMNTGELFF. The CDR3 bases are TGTGCCAGCAGCATGAACACCGGGGAGCTGTTTTTT.

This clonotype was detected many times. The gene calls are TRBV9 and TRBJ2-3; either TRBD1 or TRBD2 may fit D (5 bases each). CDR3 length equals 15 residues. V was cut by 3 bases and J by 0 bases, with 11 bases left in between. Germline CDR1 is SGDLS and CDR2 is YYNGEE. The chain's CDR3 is CASSASGPSTDTQYF. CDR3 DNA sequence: TGTGCCAGCAGCGCCTCGGGACCCAGCACAGATACGCAGTATTTT.

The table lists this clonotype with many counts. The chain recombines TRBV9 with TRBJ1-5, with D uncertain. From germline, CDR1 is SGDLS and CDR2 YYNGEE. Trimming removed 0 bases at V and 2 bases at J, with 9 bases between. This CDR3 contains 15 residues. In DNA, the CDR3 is TGTGCCAGCAGCGTAGGGTCCGAGGGCAATCAGCCCCAGCATTTT. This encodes CASSVGSEGNQPQHF.

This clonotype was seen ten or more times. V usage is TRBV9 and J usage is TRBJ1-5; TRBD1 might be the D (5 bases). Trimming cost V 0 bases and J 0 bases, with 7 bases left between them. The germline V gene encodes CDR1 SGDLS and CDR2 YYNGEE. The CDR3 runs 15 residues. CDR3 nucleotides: TGTGCCAGCAGCGTAGCGGGGGATAGCAATCAGCCCCAGCATTTT. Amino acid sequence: CASSVAGDSNQPQHF.

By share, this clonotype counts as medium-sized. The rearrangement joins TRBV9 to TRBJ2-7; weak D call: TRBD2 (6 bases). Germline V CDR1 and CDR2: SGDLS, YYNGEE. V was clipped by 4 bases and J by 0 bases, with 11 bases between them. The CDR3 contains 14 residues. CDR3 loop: CASSPFGSSYEQYF. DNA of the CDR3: TGTGCCAGCAGCCCCTTCGGGAGCTCCTACGAGCAGTACTTC.

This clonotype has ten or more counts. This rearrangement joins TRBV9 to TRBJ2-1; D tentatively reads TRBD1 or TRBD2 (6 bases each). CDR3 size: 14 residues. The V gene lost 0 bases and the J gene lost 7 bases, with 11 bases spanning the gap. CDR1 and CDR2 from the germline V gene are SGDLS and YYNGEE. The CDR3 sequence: CASSVDGGRNEQFF. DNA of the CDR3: TGTGCCAGCAGCGTAGATGGGGGGCGGAATGAGCAGTTCTTC. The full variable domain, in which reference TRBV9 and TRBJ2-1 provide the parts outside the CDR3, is DSGVTQTPKHLITATGQRVTLRCSPRSGDLSVYWYQQSLDQGLQFLIQYYNGEERAKGNILERFSAQQFPDLHSELNLSSLELGDSALYFCASSVDGGRNEQFFGPGTRLTVL.

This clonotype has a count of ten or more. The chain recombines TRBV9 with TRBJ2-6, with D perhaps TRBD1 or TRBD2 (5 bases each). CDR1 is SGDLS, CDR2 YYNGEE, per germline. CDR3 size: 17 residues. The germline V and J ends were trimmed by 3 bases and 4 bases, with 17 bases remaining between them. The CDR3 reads CASSETSERGGANVLTF. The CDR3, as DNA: TGTGCCAGCAGCGAGACCTCGGAGAGGGGAGGGGCCAACGTCCTGACTTTC.

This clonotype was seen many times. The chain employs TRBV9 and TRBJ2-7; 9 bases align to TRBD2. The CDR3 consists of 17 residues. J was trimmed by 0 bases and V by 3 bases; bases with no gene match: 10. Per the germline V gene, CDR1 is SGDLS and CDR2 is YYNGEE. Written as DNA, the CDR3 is TGTGCCAGCAGCGATCGGGCTAGCGGGGTCCCCTCCTACGAGCAGTACTTC. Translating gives CASSDRASGVPSYEQYF.

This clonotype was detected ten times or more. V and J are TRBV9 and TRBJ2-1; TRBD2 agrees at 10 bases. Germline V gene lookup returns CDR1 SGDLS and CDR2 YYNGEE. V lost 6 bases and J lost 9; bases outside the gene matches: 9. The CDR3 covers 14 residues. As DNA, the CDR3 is TGTGCCAGCACCCCTAGCGGGAGCGGGGGTGAGCAGTTCTTC. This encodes CASTPSGSGGEQFF. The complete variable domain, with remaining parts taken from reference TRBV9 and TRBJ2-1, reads DSGVTQTPKHLITATGQRVTLRCSPRSGDLSVYWYQQSLDQGLQFLIQYYNGEERAKGNILERFSAQQFPDLHSELNLSSLELGDSALYFCASTPSGSGGEQFFGPGTRLTVL.

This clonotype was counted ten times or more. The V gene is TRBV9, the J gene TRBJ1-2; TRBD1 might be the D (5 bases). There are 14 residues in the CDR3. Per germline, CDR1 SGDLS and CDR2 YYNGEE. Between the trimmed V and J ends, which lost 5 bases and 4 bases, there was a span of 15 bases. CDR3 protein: CASSADGGSYGYTF. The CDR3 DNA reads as TGTGCCAGCAGTGCTGACGGGGGGTCCTATGGCTACACCTTC.

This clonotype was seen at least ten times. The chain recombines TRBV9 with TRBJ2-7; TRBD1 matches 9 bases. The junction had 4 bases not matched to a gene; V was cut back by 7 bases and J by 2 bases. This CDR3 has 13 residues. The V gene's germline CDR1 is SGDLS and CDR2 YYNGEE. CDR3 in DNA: TGTGCCAGCGGACAGGGGACCGCCTACGAGCAGTACTTC. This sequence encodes CASGQGTAYEQYF.

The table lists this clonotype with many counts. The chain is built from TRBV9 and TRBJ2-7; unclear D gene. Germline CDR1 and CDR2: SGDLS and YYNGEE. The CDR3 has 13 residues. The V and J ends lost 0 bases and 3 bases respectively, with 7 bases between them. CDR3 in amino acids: CASSVGQHYEQYF. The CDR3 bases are TGTGCCAGCAGCGTAGGTCAGCACTACGAGCAGTACTTC. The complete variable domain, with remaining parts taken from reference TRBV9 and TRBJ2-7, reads DSGVTQTPKHLITATGQRVTLRCSPRSGDLSVYWYQQSLDQGLQFLIQYYNGEERAKGNILERFSAQQFPDLHSELNLSSLELGDSALYFCASSVGQHYEQYFGPGTRLTVT.